The T cell receptor beta chain under discussion was sequenced for a study of identical twins. This clonotype appeared many times. The antigen is undetermined. The CDR3 totals 14 residues. V lost 2 bases and J 6 bases, leaving 11 bases between the germline ends. TCRdb passed the 5' RACE reads through MiXCR, listing each CDR3 protein once. Of hundreds of thousands of distinct CDR3 sequences in the sample, about 12% were seen once. Study findings and constraints: Low generation-probability sequences were in excess among twin-shared out-of-frame alpha sequences.

This sample also belongs to another study, concerning yellow fever vaccine responses in identical twins. From that study: Twins reportedly showed a vaccine T cell response that seemed partly convergent and partly personalized.

The sample comprised PBMCs. The V gene is TRBV12-3 or TRBV12-4, the J gene TRBJ1-5; no clear D gene. The receptor comes from a woman aged 18-29 years in good health. CDR3 protein: CASSLLDPGQPQHF. The CDR3 nucleotides read TGTGCCAGCAGTTTATTGGACCCTGGTCAGCCCCAGCATTTT.